The clone carrying this T cell receptor (beta chain) was picked up a small number of times. As originally analysed: Nucleated cell counts were estimated from reference gene primer amplification. Assay used: immunoSEQ multiplex PCR; TCRdb lists only in-frame clones, some missing. That table gives V, J and clone size, and the DNA gave D and trimming. The sample carries about 200,000 clones, around 80% recorded once. This sample was taken from a study of blood T cell repertoires in COVID-19. Looking at the study overall: From the United States, Italy and Spain came samples of acute and convalescent COVID-19. T cells, B-cell-depleted T cells, or PBMCs supplied cDNA or gDNA.

The germline V gene has CDR1 SGHAT and CDR2 FQNNGV. V lost 6 bases, J lost 3 bases, and 18 bases lay in between. CDR3 length: 15 residues. The chain has TRBV11-2 and TRBJ2-7; D is possibly TRBD1 (7 bases). Sequencing was carried out using peripheral blood. This TCR derives from an older woman with acute or convalescent COVID-19. The CDR3: CASRGDREDIYEQYF. As DNA, the CDR3 is TGTGCCAGCAGGGGTGACAGGGAGGATATCTACGAGCAGTACTTC.